This T cell receptor (beta chain) originates from a study of tumor and adjacent non-tumor tissue in lung cancer. Study-level information: Patients were aged about 30 to 85, 10 men and 4 to 6 women, stage I to III. Each sample yielded around 4.2 million productive TCRbeta reads on average.

RNA was extracted from bulk tissue without any cell sorting. The normal lung tissue was taken more than 3 cm from the tumor edge. The library came from three nested PCR rounds adapted from ARM-PCR protocols. One entry per CDR3 protein results from TCRdb running MiXCR on the multiplex PCR reads. The sample lists 70,000 to 90,000 distinct CDR3 sequences, around 70% occurring once. Remarks on this clonotype: What it binds is unknown.

This CDR3 spans 14 amino acids. The V gene's germline CDR1 is SQVTM and CDR2 ANQGSEA. With 4 bases removed from V and 4 bases from J, the gap between germline ends came to 16 bases. Study-level results: Tumor tissue had significantly higher TCR diversity than normal lung.

This TCR was recovered from a woman aged 45 to 65 with non-small cell lung cancer. V usage is TRBV29-1 and J usage is TRBJ1-1; no clear D gene. Sample: distant non-tumor lung tissue. The CDR3 spells CSVVKRNVTTEAFF. The CDR3 nucleotides are TGCAGCGTTGTGAAACGGAATGTTACCACTGAAGCTTTCTTT.